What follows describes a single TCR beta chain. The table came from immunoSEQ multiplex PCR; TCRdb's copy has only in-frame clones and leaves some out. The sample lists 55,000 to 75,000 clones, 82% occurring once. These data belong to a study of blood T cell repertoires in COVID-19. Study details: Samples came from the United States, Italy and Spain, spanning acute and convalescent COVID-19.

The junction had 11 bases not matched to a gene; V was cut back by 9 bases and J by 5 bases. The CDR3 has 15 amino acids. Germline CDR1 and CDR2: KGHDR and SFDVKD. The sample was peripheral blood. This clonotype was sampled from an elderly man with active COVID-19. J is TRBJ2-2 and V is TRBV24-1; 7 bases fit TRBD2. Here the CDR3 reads CATQLAGGGTGELFF. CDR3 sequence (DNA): TGTGCCACCCAATTAGCGGGTGGAGGGACCGGGGAGCTGTTTTTT.